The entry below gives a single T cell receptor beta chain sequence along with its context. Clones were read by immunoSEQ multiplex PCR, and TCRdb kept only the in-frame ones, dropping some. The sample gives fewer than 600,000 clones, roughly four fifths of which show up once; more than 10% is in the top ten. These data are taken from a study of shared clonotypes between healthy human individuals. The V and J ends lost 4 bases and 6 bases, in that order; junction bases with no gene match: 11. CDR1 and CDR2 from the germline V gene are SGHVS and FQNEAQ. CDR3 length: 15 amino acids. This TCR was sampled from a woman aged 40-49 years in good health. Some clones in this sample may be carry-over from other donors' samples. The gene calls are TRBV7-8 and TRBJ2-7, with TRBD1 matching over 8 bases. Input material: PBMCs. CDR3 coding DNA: TGTGCCAGCAGCTCCGGGACAGGAGTCCTGGGCGAGCAGTACTTC. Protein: CASSSGTGVLGEQYF. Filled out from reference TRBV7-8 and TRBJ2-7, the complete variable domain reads GAGVSQSPRYKVAKRGQDVALRCDPISGHVSLFWYQQALGQGPEFLTYFQNEAQLDKSGLPSDRFFAERPEGSVSTLKIQRTQQEDSAVYLCASSSGTGVLGEQYFGPGTRLTVT.